This TCR beta chain came from a study of blood T cell repertoires in COVID-19. Study as a whole: Spain, Italy and the United States supplied samples that represented acute and convalescent COVID-19. The analysed material was cDNA or gDNA that came from T cells, B-cell-depleted T cells, or PBMCs.

The CDR3 consists of 14 residues. The ends were cut back, 2 bases at V and 2 bases at J, with 10 bases in the middle. The germline V gene encodes CDR1 SGHVS and CDR2 FQNEAQ. Original processing notes: The assay estimated nucleated cells by amplifying reference gene primers. Generated by immunoSEQ multiplex PCR, the TCRdb table keeps only in-frame clones and is missing some. V and J calls and clone size follow that table, whereas D and trimming were derived from the DNA. This sample has roughly 250,000 clones, with approximately 91% found just once. The sequencing sample was made of peripheral blood. The origin of this receptor is a woman between 40 and 50 years old who had recovered from COVID-19. The chain joins TRBV7-8 to TRBJ2-7, with D possibly matching TRBD2 (5 bases). As DNA, the CDR3 is TGTGCCAGCAGCTTATACCCGGGAACCTACGAGCAGTACTTC. Protein product: CASSLYPGTYEQYF.